The 16 T cell receptor beta chains below all came from one sample that was sequenced in a study of identifying expanded T cells in peripheral blood. Sequenced by immunoSEQ multiplex PCR; TCRdb stores in-frame clones only, minus some. The table lists about 80,000 clones, around 83% of them singletons, with 15% to 20% in the top ten. The sequenced material came from blood. The receptors here all came from a person between 18 and 75 years old in good health.

The genes are TRBV11-3 and TRBJ1-1; tentatively, D is TRBD1 (6 bases). Looked up from germline, CDR1 is SGHNT and CDR2 is YENEEA. This CDR3 is 14 amino acids long. V gave up 3 bases and J gave up 1 base, with 9 bases separating them. CDR3 in amino acids: CASSLSGENTEAFF. CDR3 coding DNA: TGTGCCAGCAGCTTGTCAGGGGAGAACACTGAAGCTTTCTTT.

The rearrangement joins TRBV14 to TRBJ2-5; 8 nucleotides agree with TRBD2. The CDR3 extends over 16 amino acids. V shed 4 bases, J shed 1 base, and the junction held 8 bases outside the gene matches. Per the germline V gene, CDR1 is SGHDN and CDR2 is FVKESK. DNA of the CDR3: TGTGCCAGCAGCCCCCGGGTAGCGGGAAGCCAAGAGACCCAGTACTTC. Protein sequence: CASSPRVAGSQETQYF.

This clone occurred a few times. This rearrangement joins TRBV18 to TRBJ1-1, with D maybe TRBD1 (5 bases). CDR1 is KGHSH, CDR2 LQKENI, per germline. The CDR3 runs 15 residues. The V and J ends lost 2 bases and 2 bases respectively, with 12 bases between them. The CDR3 sequence: CASSPGQGPNTEAFF. Here the CDR3 DNA reads TGTGCCAGCTCACCAGGTCAGGGCCCAAACACTGAAGCTTTCTTT.

The rearrangement uses TRBV19 and TRBJ2-5; D possibly corresponds to TRBD2 (6 bases). Per the germline V gene, CDR1 is LNHDA and CDR2 is SQIVND (reference sequence). The length of the CDR3 is 11 residues. Trimming removed 6 bases from V and 7 bases from J, with 9 bases in between. Here the CDR3 reads CASSPGGTQYF. For the CDR3, the DNA is TGTGCCAGTAGCCCCGGGGGGACCCAGTACTTC. The full variable domain, rest sourced from reference TRBV19 and TRBJ2-5, is DGGITQSPKYLFRKEGQNVTLSCEQNLNHDAMYWYRQDPGQGLRLIYYSQIVNDFQKGDIAEGYSVSREKKESFPLTVTSAQKNPTAFYLCASSPGGTQYFGPGTRLLVL.

The chain employs TRBV15 and TRBJ2-3; perhaps TRBD2 as D (6 bases). The CDR3 totals 14 residues. Germline V gene data show CDR1 as LNHNV and CDR2 as YYDKDF (reference sequence). Trimming removed 8 bases from V and 3 bases from J, with 15 bases in between. The CDR3 here is CATRRVGGTDTQYF. The CDR3, as DNA: TGTGCCACCCGCCGGGTCGGGGGTACAGATACGCAGTATTTT.

The chain carries TRBV10-3 and TRBJ1-4; unclear D gene. In germline, CDR1 is ENHRY, CDR2 SYGVKD. The length of the CDR3 is 16 residues. The V gene lost 3 bases and the J gene lost 0 bases, with 11 bases spanning the gap. CDR3 amino acids: CAISEVSGSTNEKLFF. CDR3 in DNA: TGTGCCATCAGTGAAGTTAGCGGATCAACTAATGAAAAACTGTTTTTT.

V usage is TRBV6-5 and J usage is TRBJ2-7, with 9 bases fitting TRBD1. The germline V gene has CDR1 MNHEY and CDR2 SVGAGI. This CDR3 has 14 amino acids. V was clipped by 4 bases and J by 2 bases; unmatched bases: 3. CDR3 bases: TGTGCCAGCAGTTTGGGGACAGGGCCCTACGAGCAGTACTTC. Translation: CASSLGTGPYEQYF.

The chain links TRBV7-3 to TRBJ2-1, with 7 positions matching TRBD2. The V gene end was trimmed by 2 bases and the J gene end by 3 bases; junction bases not matched to a gene: 4. The germline V gene encodes CDR1 SGHTA and CDR2 FQGTGA. This CDR3 has 15 amino acids. CDR3 DNA sequence: TGTGCCAGCAGCTTAGAATCTAGCGGCTACAATGAGCAGTTCTTC. Residues: CASSLESSGYNEQFF.

This chain uses TRBV9 with TRBJ2-7, with 11 bases fitting TRBD2. Germline V lookup: CDR1 SGDLS, CDR2 YYNGEE. The CDR3 length is 16 residues. With 2 bases clipped from V and 3 bases from J, the junction kept 7 bases outside the gene matches. CDR3 nucleotides: TGTGCCAGCAGCGTTAGCGGGAGGGCCGGAGTCTACGAGCAGTACTTC. It translates to CASSVSGRAGVYEQYF.

The chain combines TRBV6-5 with TRBJ1-2; D gene unclear. This CDR3 is built from 14 residues. V lost 0 bases and J 4 bases, leaving 9 bases between the germline ends. Germline V CDR1 and CDR2: MNHEY, SVGAGI. The CDR3 DNA sequence: TGTGCCAGCAGTTACTCGAATGTTCCCTATGGCTACACCTTC. Its translation is CASSYSNVPYGYTF.

The chain employs TRBV5-1 and TRBJ2-1, with D perhaps matching TRBD2 (6 bases). CDR3 length equals 16 residues. V lost 0 bases, J lost 1 base, and 11 bases lay in between. From germline, CDR1 is SGHRS and CDR2 YFSETQ. The CDR3 region has the DNA TGCGCCAGCAGCTTGGTCGGAGGGGAGTCCTACAATGAGCAGTTCTTC. Protein sequence: CASSLVGGESYNEQFF.

CDR3 sequence: CASSPADRNSYEQYF. The CDR3 nucleotides read TGTGCCAGCAGCCCCGCCGACAGGAACTCCTACGAGCAGTACTTC. This rearrangement joins TRBV4-2 to TRBJ2-7, with D maybe TRBD1 (6 bases). Germline CDR1 and CDR2: LGHNA and YNFKEQ. With 4 bases removed from V and 0 bases from J, the gap between germline ends came to 13 bases. This CDR3 contains 15 residues.

The chain recombines TRBV7-3 with TRBJ2-3, with TRBD2 matching over 7 bases. Germline-derived CDR1 and CDR2 are SGHTA and FQGTGA. With V trimmed by 1 base and J by 7 bases, 5 bases remained unmatched. The CDR3 runs to 14 residues. The CDR3: CASSLMPAGNTQYF. The CDR3, as DNA: TGTGCCAGCAGCTTAATGCCAGCGGGAAATACGCAGTATTTT.

The rearrangement joins TRBV7-6 to TRBJ2-1, with 14 bases lining up with TRBD2. The V segment lost 5 bases and the J segment 10 bases; nucleotides outside the gene matches: 4. The CDR3 runs 14 residues. The germline gives CDR1 SGHVS, CDR2 FNYEAQ. CDR3 sequence: CASSLGLAGGEQFF. The CDR3 DNA reads TGTGCCAGCAGCCTAGGACTAGCGGGAGGCGAGCAGTTCTTC.

This clone is a singleton in its sample. This sequence joins TRBV7-8 and TRBJ1-4; D ambiguous. The V gene's germline CDR1 is SGHVS and CDR2 FQNEAQ. This CDR3 is built from 14 residues. Trimming removed 2 bases at V and 0 bases at J, with 4 bases between. CDR3: CASSLMATNEKLFF. The DNA for the CDR3 is TGTGCCAGCAGCTTAATGGCAACTAATGAAAAACTGTTTTTT.

The CDR3 bases are TGTGCCAGCAGCTTTCTACAGGGTGAGCAGTTCTTC. This sequence encodes CASSFLQGEQFF. The chain is built from TRBV11-3 and TRBJ2-1, with a weak D call TRBD1 (6 bases). From germline, CDR1 is SGHNT and CDR2 YENEEA. The CDR3 length is 12 residues. The germline V and J ends were trimmed by 3 bases and 9 bases, with 9 bases remaining between them.